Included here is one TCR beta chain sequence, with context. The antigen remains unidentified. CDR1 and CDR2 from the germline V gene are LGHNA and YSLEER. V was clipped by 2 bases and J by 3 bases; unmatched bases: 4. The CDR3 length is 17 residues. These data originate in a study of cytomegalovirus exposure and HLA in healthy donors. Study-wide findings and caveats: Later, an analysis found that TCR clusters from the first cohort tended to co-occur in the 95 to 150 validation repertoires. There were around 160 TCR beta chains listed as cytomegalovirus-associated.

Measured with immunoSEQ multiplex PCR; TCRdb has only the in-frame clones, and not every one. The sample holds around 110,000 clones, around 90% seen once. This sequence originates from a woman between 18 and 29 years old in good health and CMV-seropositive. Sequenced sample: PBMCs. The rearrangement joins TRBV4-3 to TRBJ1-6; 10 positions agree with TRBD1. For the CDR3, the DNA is TGCGCCAGCAGCCAACCCGGGACAGGGGACTATAATTCACCCCTCCACTTT. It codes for CASSQPGTGDYNSPLHF.